This T cell receptor (beta chain) was obtained from a study of regulatory T cells in long-lasting Graves disease. This CDR3 is built from 15 residues. In germline, CDR1 is MGHRA, CDR2 YSYEKL. The V end lost 1 base, the J end lost 2 bases, and 9 bases lay between the germline ends. Noted time point: newly diagnosed GD, antithyroid drugs for less than 3 months. PBMCs were the source of the RNA used for TCR sequencing. This clonotype was counted between two and nine times. Building of the TCR beta libraries involved iRepertoire HTBI primers and Arm-PCR of CDR3 regions. TCRdb re-analysed the multiplex PCR reads in MiXCR, keeping a single row per CDR3 protein. The top ten hold about a sixth of the sample, which has over 350,000 distinct CDR3 sequences, approximately 14% seen once. This same sample was also taken into another study, of T cells in Graves' hyperthyroidism and ophthalmopathy.

The gene calls are TRBV4-1 and TRBJ2-1; unclear D gene. Sequencing used peripheral blood mononuclear cells (PBMCs), obtained at new diagnosis, from a patient treated with antithyroid drugs. This clonotype originated in a woman between 50 and 59 years old with Graves disease. Written as DNA, the CDR3 is TGCGCCAGCAGCCAAGTGGGTCGGGCCTACAATGAGCAGTTCTTC. Encoded protein: CASSQVGRAYNEQFF.